The 14 T cell receptor beta chains reported below all come from one sample, sequenced in a study of cytomegalovirus exposure and HLA in healthy donors. The PCR had 60 Vbeta and 13 Jbeta primers. Libraries were prepared by immunoSEQ multiplex PCR; TCRdb keeps only in-frame clonotypes and omits some of them. The sample has roughly 99,000 clones, over 75% seen once; the top ten hold around 4%. The source material was PBMCs. These receptors originate from a male donor in good health and CMV-seronegative.

The chain combines TRBV27 with TRBJ2-1; TRBD2 is a possible D gene (5 bases). Germline CDR1 reads MNHEY; CDR2 reads SMNVEV (reference sequence). This CDR3 is 17 amino acids long. V dropped 5 bases and J dropped 0 bases, with 17 bases sitting between them. This chain's CDR3 is CASSSSSGPSSYNEQFF. In DNA form, the CDR3 reads TGTGCCAGCAGTAGCAGCAGCGGCCCGAGCTCCTACAATGAGCAGTTCTTC.

The chain employs TRBV19 and TRBJ1-2; 7 bases agree with TRBD1. Looked up from germline, CDR1 is LNHDA and CDR2 is SQIVND (reference sequence). The trim removed 11 bases at V and 10 bases at J, leaving 16 bases unmatched. The CDR3 is 13 amino acids. CDR3 in amino acids: CAATGDLGLTYTF. The DNA for the CDR3 is TGTGCCGCTACAGGGGACCTGGGGCTCACCTACACCTTC.

The gene calls are TRBV6-5 and TRBJ2-7; 7 positions match TRBD1. Losses at the gene ends were 6 bases for V and 5 bases for J; bases not matched to a gene: 10. CDR1 and CDR2 (germline): MNHEY, SVGAGI. The CDR3 has 14 residues. The CDR3 nucleotides are TGTGCCAGCAGCCGGACACAGGGGATGGACGAGCAGTACTTC. It yields the protein CASSRTQGMDEQYF.

The chain uses TRBV6-1 and TRBJ2-7; no definite D call. Germline-derived CDR1 and CDR2 are MNHNS and SASEGT. This CDR3 has 13 residues. With 4 bases removed from V and 3 bases from J, the gap between germline ends came to 10 bases. The DNA of the CDR3 is TGTGCCAGCAGTGCGACTGGATTCTACGAGCAGTACTTC. Translation: CASSATGFYEQYF.

This clone has a handful of counts. The CDR3 reads CASSSTAFRQGWQPQHF. CDR3 in DNA: TGTGCCAGCAGCTCCACAGCCTTTAGACAGGGGTGGCAGCCCCAGCATTTT. The genes are TRBV7-2 and TRBJ1-5; 8 bases fit TRBD1. With 4 bases clipped from V and 7 bases from J, the junction kept 15 bases outside the gene matches. The germline CDR1 and CDR2 sequences are SGHTA and FQGNSA. This CDR3 is built from 17 residues.

The rearrangement joins TRBV7-2 to TRBJ2-7; TRBD2 aligns across 11 bases. CDR1 is SGHTA and CDR2 is FQGNSA in the germline V gene. V dropped 5 bases and J dropped 4; count of bases not matched to a gene: 13. This CDR3 region has 17 residues. Written as DNA, the CDR3 is TGTGCCAGCAGCGGAAAAGGGACTAGCGGTACAGGGTACGAGCAGTACTTC. Translation gives CASSGKGTSGTGYEQYF. Full variable domain (outside the CDR3, taken from reference TRBV7-2 and TRBJ2-7): GAGVSQSPSNKVTEKGKDVELRCDPISGHTALYWYRQSLGQGLEFLIYFQGNSAPDKSGLPSDRFSAERTGGSVSTLTIQRTQQEDSAVYLCASSGKGTSGTGYEQYFGPGTRLTVT.

The V and J genes are TRBV19 and TRBJ2-7; tentative D call: TRBD2 (6 bases). The CDR3 spans 14 residues. The V end was cut by 4 bases, the J end by 2 bases, with 12 bases between. Germline loops: CDR1 LNHDA, CDR2 SQIVND (reference sequence). The CDR3: CASSRRDGTYEQYF. CDR3 in DNA: TGTGCCAGTAGTAGGCGGGACGGAACCTACGAGCAGTACTTC.

The chain recombines TRBV5-1 with TRBJ2-5; no reliable D call. In germline, CDR1 is SGHRS, CDR2 YFSETQ. CDR3 length equals 13 residues. V was clipped by 1 base and J by 2 bases, with 6 bases between them. As DNA, the CDR3 is TGCGCCAGCAGCTTGATCGTGCAAGAGACCCAGTACTTC. Protein product: CASSLIVQETQYF.

The chain carries TRBV19 and TRBJ2-1, with 9 bases lining up with TRBD2. After removal of 2 bases from V and 4 bases from J, the junction contained 6 bases not matched to a gene. This CDR3 region has 16 residues. The germline CDR1 and CDR2 sequences are LNHDA and SQIVND (reference sequence). This chain's CDR3 is CASSITAGGPYNEQFF. DNA of the CDR3: TGTGCCAGTAGTATAACAGCGGGAGGCCCATACAATGAGCAGTTCTTC.

This clone has only a few counts. The chain joins TRBV9 to TRBJ2-1; perhaps TRBD1 as D (5 bases). The CDR3 sequence is 15 residues long. V was pared by 0 bases and J by 7 bases, with 14 bases between. Germline CDR1 is SGDLS and CDR2 is YYNGEE. DNA of the CDR3: TGTGCCAGCAGCGTAGAGGCAGGGTTATCGAATGAGCAGTTCTTC. As protein: CASSVEAGLSNEQFF.

The rearrangement uses TRBV18 and TRBJ2-1; 9 nucleotides align to TRBD2. After removal of 3 bases from V and 6 bases from J, the junction contained 6 bases not matched to a gene. There are 15 residues in the CDR3. The germline V gene has CDR1 KGHSH and CDR2 LQKENI. The CDR3 coding sequence is TGTGCCAGCTCACCGACTAGCGGAGGAACCAATGAGCAGTTCTTC. Amino acid sequence: CASSPTSGGTNEQFF.

The V call is TRBV7-7, the J call TRBJ2-2, with D possibly TRBD2 on 5 matching bases. V was cut by 4 bases and J by 7 bases, with 22 bases left in between. Looked up from germline, CDR1 is SSHAT and CDR2 is FNYEAQ (reference sequence). This CDR3 spans 17 amino acids. CDR3 sequence reads: CASSSSFGAALDGELFF. The DNA for the CDR3 is TGTGCCAGCAGCTCCTCTTTCGGAGCGGCTTTAGACGGGGAGCTGTTTTTT. Based on the CDR3 plus reference TRBV7-7 and TRBJ2-2, the full variable domain is GAGVSQSPRYKVTKRGQDVTLRCDPISSHATLYWYQQALGQGPEFLTYFNYEAQPDKSGLPSDRFSAERPEGSISTLTIQRTEQRDSAMYRCASSSSFGAALDGELFFGEGSRLTVL.

The genes are TRBV7-3 and TRBJ2-1; possible D gene TRBD2, 6 bases. V shed 6 bases and J shed 10 bases, with 13 bases lying between them. CDR1 SGHTA and CDR2 FQGTGA come from the germline V gene. The CDR3 length is 12 residues. The CDR3: CASSPSRGEQFF. CDR3 DNA sequence: TGTGCCAGCAGTCCATCGCGGGGAGAGCAGTTCTTC.

This clone was counted only a few times. The gene calls are TRBV6-1 and TRBJ1-5; no firm D call. With 4 bases removed from V and 2 bases from J, the gap between germline ends came to 15 bases. CDR1 is MNHNS, CDR2 SASEGT, per germline. The CDR3 runs 16 residues. CDR3 protein: CASSAGRNWGNQPQHF. CDR3 DNA: TGTGCCAGCAGTGCCGGGAGGAACTGGGGCAATCAGCCCCAGCATTTT.